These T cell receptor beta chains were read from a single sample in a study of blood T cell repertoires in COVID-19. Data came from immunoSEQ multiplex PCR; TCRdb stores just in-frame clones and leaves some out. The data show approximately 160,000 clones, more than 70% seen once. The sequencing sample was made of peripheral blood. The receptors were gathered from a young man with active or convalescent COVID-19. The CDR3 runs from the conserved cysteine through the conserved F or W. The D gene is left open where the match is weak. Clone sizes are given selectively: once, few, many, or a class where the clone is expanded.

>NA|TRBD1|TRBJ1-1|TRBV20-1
CSASRQGLMNTEAFF
TGCAGTGCTAGTCGACAGGGGCTTATGAACACTGAAGCTTTCTTT
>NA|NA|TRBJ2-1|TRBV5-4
CASSFGGSNEQFF
TGTGCCAGCAGCTTCGGGGGAAGCAATGAGCAGTTCTTC
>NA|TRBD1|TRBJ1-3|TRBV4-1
CASSQNRGGNTIYF
TGCGCCAGCAGCCAAAACAGGGGTGGAAACACCATATATTTT
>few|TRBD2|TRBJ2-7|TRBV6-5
CASILAVGSPYEQYF
TGTGCCAGCATTCTAGCGGTAGGGAGCCCCTACGAGCAGTACTTC
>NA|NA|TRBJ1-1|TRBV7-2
CASSLGPRANTEAFF
TGTGCCAGCAGCTTAGGTCCTCGCGCGAACACTGAAGCTTTCTTT
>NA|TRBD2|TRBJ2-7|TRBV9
CASSGEGLGEQYF
TGTGCCAGCAGCGGGGAGGGCCTGGGAGAGCAGTACTTC
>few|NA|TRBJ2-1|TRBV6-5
CASSYKGGGTHNEQFF
TGTGCCAGCAGTTACAAAGGGGGCGGGACACACAATGAGCAGTTCTTC
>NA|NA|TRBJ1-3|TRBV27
CASSLGPIDSGNTIYF
TGTGCCAGCAGTTTGGGCCCGATAGACTCTGGAAACACCATATATTTT
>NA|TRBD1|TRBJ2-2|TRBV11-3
CASSSRDRGRTGELFF
TGTGCCAGCAGCTCCCGGGACAGGGGGCGCACCGGGGAGCTGTTTTTT
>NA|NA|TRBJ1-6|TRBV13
CASSLSSDRLSKSPLHF
TGTGCCAGCAGCTTATCCTCAGACAGGCTTTCGAAATCACCCCTCCACTTT
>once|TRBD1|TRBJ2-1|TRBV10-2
CASSESWSGGYNEQFF
TGCGCCAGCAGTGAAAGTTGGTCAGGGGGATACAATGAGCAGTTCTTC
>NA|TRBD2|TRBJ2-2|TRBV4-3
CASSRIHGRGTGELFF
TGCGCCAGCAGCCGGATTCACGGGAGGGGCACCGGGGAGCTGTTTTTT
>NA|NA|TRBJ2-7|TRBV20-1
CSASKQGGTYEQYF
TGCAGTGCTAGTAAGCAGGGGGGAACCTACGAGCAGTACTTC
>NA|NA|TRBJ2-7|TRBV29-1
CSVVGDTKYEQYF
TGCAGCGTTGTTGGGGACACCAAGTACGAGCAGTACTTC
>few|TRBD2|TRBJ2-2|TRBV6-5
CASSLAGGTGELFF
TGTGCCAGCAGTCTAGCGGGGGGCACCGGGGAGCTGTTTTTT
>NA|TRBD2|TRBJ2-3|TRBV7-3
CASRQTSGSTDTQYF
TGTGCCAGCAGACAAACTAGCGGGAGCACAGATACGCAGTATTTT
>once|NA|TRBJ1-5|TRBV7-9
CASSFQGGRQPQHF
TGTGCCAGCAGCTTTCAGGGCGGGAGGCAGCCCCAGCATTTT
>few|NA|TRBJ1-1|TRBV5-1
CASSLGASGGGIEAFF
TGCGCCAGCAGCTTGGGAGCTTCTGGCGGGGGTATTGAAGCTTTCTTT
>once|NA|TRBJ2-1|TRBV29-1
CSVEGVGSYEQFF
TGCAGCGTTGAAGGGGTCGGGTCCTATGAGCAGTTCTTC
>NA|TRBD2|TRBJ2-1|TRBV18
CASSPTVSGGYNEQFF
TGTGCCAGCTCACCTACGGTTAGCGGGGGATACAATGAGCAGTTCTTC
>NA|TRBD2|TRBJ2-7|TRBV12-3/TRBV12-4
CASSTGRNYEQYF
TGTGCCAGCAGCACCGGGAGGAACTACGAGCAGTACTTC
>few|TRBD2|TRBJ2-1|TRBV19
CASRLAGAYNEQFF
TGTGCCAGCAGACTAGCGGGAGCGTACAATGAGCAGTTCTTC
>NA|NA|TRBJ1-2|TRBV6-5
CASSSRDKFYGYTF
TGTGCCAGCAGTTCCCGGGACAAGTTTTATGGCTACACCTTC
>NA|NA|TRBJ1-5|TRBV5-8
CASSWARYSNQPQHF
TGTGCCAGCAGCTGGGCGCGATATAGCAATCAGCCCCAGCATTTT
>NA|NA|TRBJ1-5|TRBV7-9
CASSLGRGLNQPQHF
TGTGCCAGCAGCTTAGGCAGGGGCCTCAATCAGCCCCAGCATTTT
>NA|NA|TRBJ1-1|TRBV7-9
CASSSPGMEAFF
TGTGCCAGCAGCTCCCCGGGGATGGAAGCTTTCTTT
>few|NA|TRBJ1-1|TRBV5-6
CASSWSGGASEAFF
TGTGCCAGCAGCTGGTCAGGCGGGGCTAGTGAAGCTTTCTTT
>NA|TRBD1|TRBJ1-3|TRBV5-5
CASSLGQAASGNTIYF
TGTGCCAGCAGCCTCGGACAGGCGGCCTCTGGAAACACCATATATTTT
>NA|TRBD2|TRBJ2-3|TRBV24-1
CATSGGGWTDTQYF
TGTGCCACCAGTGGCGGGGGGTGGACAGATACGCAGTATTTT
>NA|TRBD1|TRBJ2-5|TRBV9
CASSDVTGGETQYF
TGTGCCAGCAGCGATGTAACAGGGGGAGAGACCCAGTACTTC
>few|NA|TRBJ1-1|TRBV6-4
CASSDSKNGQLVFF
TGTGCCAGCAGTGACTCGAAAAATGGGCAGTTGGTTTTCTTT
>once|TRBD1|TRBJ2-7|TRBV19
CASSTRTGNYEQYF
TGTGCCAGTAGTACGCGGACAGGGAATTACGAGCAGTACTTC
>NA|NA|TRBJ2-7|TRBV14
CASSRVVYYEQYF
TGTGCCAGCAGCCGAGTCGTTTACTACGAGCAGTACTTC
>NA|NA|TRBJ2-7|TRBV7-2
CASSSRRGIHEQYF
TGTGCCAGCAGCTCCAGGCGCGGGATCCACGAGCAGTACTTC
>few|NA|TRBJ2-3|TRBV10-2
CASSESKDRATSTDTQYF
TGCGCCAGCAGTGAGTCGAAGGACAGAGCGACTAGCACAGATACGCAGTATTTT
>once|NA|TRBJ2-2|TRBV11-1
CASSLGGQPGELFF
TGTGCCAGCAGCTTAGGGGGGCAACCCGGGGAGCTGTTTTTT
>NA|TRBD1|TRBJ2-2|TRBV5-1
CASSRGQLDGELFF
TGCGCCAGCAGCAGGGGACAGCTAGACGGGGAGCTGTTTTTT
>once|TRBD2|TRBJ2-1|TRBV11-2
CASSPTSGWKSSYNEQFF
TGTGCCAGCAGCCCGACTAGCGGGTGGAAAAGCTCCTACAATGAGCAGTTCTTC
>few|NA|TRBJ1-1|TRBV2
CASSALGGGTEAFF
TGTGCCAGCAGTGCCTTGGGGGGGGGCACTGAAGCTTTCTTT
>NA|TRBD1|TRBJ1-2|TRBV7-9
CASRRDRSGYGYTF
TGTGCCAGCAGACGGGACAGGTCGGGCTATGGCTACACCTTC
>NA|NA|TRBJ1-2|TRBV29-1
CSVEYGSGGYTF
TGCAGCGTTGAGTACGGAAGCGGTGGCTACACCTTC
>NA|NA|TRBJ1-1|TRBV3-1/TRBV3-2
CATSFPPTGNTEAFF
TGTGCCACCTCATTCCCCCCTACAGGGAACACTGAAGCTTTCTTT